The T cell receptor beta chain under discussion was sequenced for a study of tumor and adjacent non-tumor tissue in lung cancer. For the study at large: Histology: 12 adenocarcinoma, a couple of squamous cell carcinoma, 1 small cell lung cancer. Patients were aged about 30 to 80, nine to eleven men and about 5 women, stage I to III.

Germline assignment: CDR1 MNHNS and CDR2 SASEGT. The CDR3 is made up of 14 amino acids. V lost 10 bases to trimming and J lost 6 bases, with 18 bases between them. No cell sorting was done before RNA was extracted from the tissue. A modified ARM-PCR protocol with three rounds of nested PCR amplified TCRbeta. One entry per CDR3 protein, called by TCRdb with MiXCR from the multiplex PCR reads. The table records fewer than 150,000 distinct CDR3 sequences, approximately 66% of them present only once. This chain connects TRBV6-1 to TRBJ2-2; D not certain. This TCR derives from a man between 60 and 75 years old with small cell lung cancer. Sequenced input: lung tumor tissue. The chain's CDR3 is CANLWGSNAGELFF. The CDR3 DNA follows: TGTGCCAATCTTTGGGGTTCCAACGCCGGGGAGCTGTTTTTT.